The rows below give T cell receptor beta chains drawn from one sample of a study of post-analysis software for immune sequencing data. TCRdb used MiXCR to reprocess the PCR reads, holding one entry per CDR3 protein. The sample has more than 500,000 distinct CDR3 sequences, 34% seen once; the top ten hold less than 6%. Source material: blood. The source of these receptors is a girl aged 2-17 years with multiple sclerosis. The CDR3 runs from the conserved cysteine through the conserved F or W. Fields, in order: J gene, D gene, V gene, clone size, CDR3 protein, CDR3 DNA. The D gene is left open where the match is weak. Expanded clones are given a class, and other clones once, few, many or no size at all.

J: TRBJ2-5
D: -
V: TRBV5-1
size: many
CDR3: CASSLGAQGKETQYF
DNA: TGCGCCAGCAGCTTGGGGGCTCAGGGGAAAGAGACCCAGTACTTC

J: TRBJ1-2
D: -
V: TRBV7-9
size: few
CDR3: CASSLELLNYGYTF
DNA: TGTGCCAGCAGCTTAGAATTGCTTAACTATGGCTACACCTTC

J: TRBJ1-6
D: -
V: TRBV20-1
size: -
CDR3: CSARDLQTAPDNSPLHF
DNA: TGCAGTGCTAGAGATCTTCAGACAGCTCCGGATAATTCACCCCTCCACTTT

J: TRBJ2-5
D: -
V: TRBV13
size: -
CDR3: CASSPDGGLTQYF
DNA: TGTGCCAGCAGCCCTGATGGGGGGCTGACCCAGTACTTC

J: TRBJ2-3
D: -
V: TRBV5-1
size: few
CDR3: CASSLMDGESTDTQYF
DNA: TGCGCCAGCAGCTTAATGGACGGGGAGTCCACAGATACGCAGTATTTT

J: TRBJ2-1
D: TRBD2
V: TRBV28
size: -
CDR3: CASSTSGRDNEQFF
DNA: TGTGCCAGCAGTACTAGCGGGAGAGACAATGAGCAGTTCTTC

J: TRBJ2-7
D: -
V: TRBV7-9
size: -
CDR3: CASSPPSGGAYYEQYF
DNA: TGTGCCAGCAGCCCCCCTAGTGGGGGGGCCTACTACGAGCAGTACTTC

J: TRBJ1-6
D: -
V: TRBV20-1
size: few
CDR3: CSARAGRGPELDNSPLHF
DNA: TGCAGTGCTAGAGCCGGCAGGGGACCCGAGTTGGATAATTCACCCCTCCACTTT

J: TRBJ1-1
D: TRBD1
V: TRBV12-3/TRBV12-4
size: -
CDR3: CASSLVTGGTEAFF
DNA: TGTGCCAGCAGTTTGGTGACAGGGGGCACTGAAGCTTTCTTT

J: TRBJ2-1
D: TRBD2
V: TRBV24-1
size: -
CDR3: CATSDYPVAGGLSNEQFF
DNA: TGTGCCACCTCAGACTATCCCGTTGCGGGGGGGCTGAGCAATGAGCAGTTCTTC

J: TRBJ1-5
D: TRBD1
V: TRBV20-1
size: -
CDR3: CSAARDRERQPQHF
DNA: TGCAGTGCGGCCCGGGACAGGGAAAGACAGCCCCAGCATTTT

J: TRBJ2-1
D: -
V: TRBV25-1
size: few
CDR3: CASTTQGNEQFF
DNA: TGTGCCAGCACAACGCAGGGCAATGAGCAGTTCTTC

J: TRBJ2-7
D: TRBD2
V: TRBV6-1
size: few
CDR3: CASSPVKLANLWHEQYF
DNA: TGTGCCAGCAGCCCCGTTAAACTAGCGAACCTCTGGCACGAGCAGTACTTC

J: TRBJ2-3
D: -
V: TRBV5-1
size: -
CDR3: CASSSVDTRYF
DNA: TGCGCCAGCAGCTCGGTGGATACGCGGTATTTT

J: TRBJ2-7
D: -
V: TRBV18
size: few
CDR3: CASSPQETTYEQYF
DNA: TGTGCCAGCTCACCCCAGGAGACAACTTACGAGCAGTACTTC

J: TRBJ2-5
D: -
V: TRBV10-3
size: many
CDR3: CAISESGGETQYF
DNA: TGTGCCATCAGTGAGTCGGGCGGAGAGACCCAGTACTTC

J: TRBJ2-1
D: TRBD1
V: TRBV20-1
size: -
CDR3: CSASSTGGWNEQFF
DNA: TGCAGTGCGAGTTCAACAGGGGGCTGGAATGAGCAGTTCTTC

J: TRBJ2-5
D: -
V: TRBV20-1
size: few
CDR3: CSAREGKNAQETQYF
DNA: TGCAGTGCTAGAGAGGGGAAGAACGCACAAGAGACCCAGTACTTC

J: TRBJ2-3
D: -
V: TRBV20-1
size: few
CDR3: CSASKSGSTDTQYF
DNA: TGCAGTGCGAGCAAAAGCGGTAGCACAGATACGCAGTATTTT

J: TRBJ2-7
D: TRBD1
V: TRBV29-1
size: few
CDR3: CSVAGQGTYEQYF
DNA: TGCAGCGTTGCGGGACAGGGAACCTACGAGCAGTACTTC

J: TRBJ2-7
D: TRBD2
V: TRBV5-1
size: few
CDR3: CASSLAGEGSEQYF
DNA: TGCGCCAGCAGCTTGGCCGGGGAGGGGAGCGAGCAGTACTTC

J: TRBJ2-3
D: TRBD2
V: TRBV7-9
size: -
CDR3: CASSPPPRGGLIGTDTQYF
DNA: TGTGCCAGCAGCCCCCCCCCGCGGGGGGGCCTTATAGGCACAGATACGCAGTATTTT